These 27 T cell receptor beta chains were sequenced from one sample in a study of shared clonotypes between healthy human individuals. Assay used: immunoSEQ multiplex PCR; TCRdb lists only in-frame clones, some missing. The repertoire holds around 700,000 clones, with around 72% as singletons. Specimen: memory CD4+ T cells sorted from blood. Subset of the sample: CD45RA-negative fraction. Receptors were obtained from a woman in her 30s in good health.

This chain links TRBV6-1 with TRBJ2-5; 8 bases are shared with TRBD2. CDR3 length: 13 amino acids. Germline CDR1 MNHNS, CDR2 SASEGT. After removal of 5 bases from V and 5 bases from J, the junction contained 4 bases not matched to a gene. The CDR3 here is CASSSGSLETQYF. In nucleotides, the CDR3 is TGTGCCAGCAGTAGCGGGAGCTTGGAGACCCAGTACTTC.

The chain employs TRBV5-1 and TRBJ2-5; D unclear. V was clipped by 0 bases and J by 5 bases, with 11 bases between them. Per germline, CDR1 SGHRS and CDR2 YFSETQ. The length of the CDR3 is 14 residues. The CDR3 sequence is CASSLALGAETQYF. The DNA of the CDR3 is TGCGCCAGCAGCTTGGCTCTGGGTGCGGAGACCCAGTACTTC.

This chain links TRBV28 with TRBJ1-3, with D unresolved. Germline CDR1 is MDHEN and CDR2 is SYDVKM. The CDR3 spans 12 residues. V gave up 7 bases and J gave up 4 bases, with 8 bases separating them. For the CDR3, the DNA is TGTGCCAGCAATAAACAGGGAAACACCATATATTTT. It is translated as CASNKQGNTIYF. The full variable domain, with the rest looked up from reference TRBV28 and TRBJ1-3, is DVKVTQSSRYLVKRTGEKVFLECVQDMDHENMFWYRQDPGLGLRLIYFSYDVKMKEKGDIPEGYSVSREKKERFSLILESASTNQTSMYLCASNKQGNTIYFGEGSWLTVV.

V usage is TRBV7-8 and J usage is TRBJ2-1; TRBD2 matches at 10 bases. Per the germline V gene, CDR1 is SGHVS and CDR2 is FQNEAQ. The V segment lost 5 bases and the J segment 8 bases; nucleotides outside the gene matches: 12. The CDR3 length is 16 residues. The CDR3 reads CASSKLAGGRIYEQFF. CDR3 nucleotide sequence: TGTGCCAGCAGCAAATTAGCGGGAGGACGGATATATGAGCAGTTCTTC.

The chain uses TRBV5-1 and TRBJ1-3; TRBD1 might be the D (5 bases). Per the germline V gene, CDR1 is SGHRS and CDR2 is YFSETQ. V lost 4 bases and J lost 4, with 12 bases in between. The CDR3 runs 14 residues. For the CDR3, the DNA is TGCGCCAGCAGCCCTGGGACGCAGGGAAACACCATATATTTT. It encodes CASSPGTQGNTIYF.

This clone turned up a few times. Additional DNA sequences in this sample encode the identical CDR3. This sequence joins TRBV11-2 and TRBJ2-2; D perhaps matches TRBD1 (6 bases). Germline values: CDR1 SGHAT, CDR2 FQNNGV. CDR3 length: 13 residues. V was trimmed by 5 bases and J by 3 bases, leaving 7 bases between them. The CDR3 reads CASSRTDTGELFF. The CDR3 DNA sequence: TGTGCCAGCAGCAGGACAGACACCGGGGAGCTGTTTTTT.

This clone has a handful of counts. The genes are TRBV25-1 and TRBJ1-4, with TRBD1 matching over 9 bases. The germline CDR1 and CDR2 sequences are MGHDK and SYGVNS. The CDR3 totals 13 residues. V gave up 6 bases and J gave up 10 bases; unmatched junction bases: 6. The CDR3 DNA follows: TGTGCCAGCAGCGGGGACAGGGACCGAAAACTGTTTTTT. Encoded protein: CASSGDRDRKLFF.

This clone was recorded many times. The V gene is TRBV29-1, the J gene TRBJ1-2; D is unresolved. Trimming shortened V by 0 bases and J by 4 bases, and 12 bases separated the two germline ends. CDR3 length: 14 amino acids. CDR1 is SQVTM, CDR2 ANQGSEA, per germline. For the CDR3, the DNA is TGCAGCGTTGAAGATCCCAGTGAAGCCTATGGCTACACCTTC. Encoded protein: CSVEDPSEAYGYTF.

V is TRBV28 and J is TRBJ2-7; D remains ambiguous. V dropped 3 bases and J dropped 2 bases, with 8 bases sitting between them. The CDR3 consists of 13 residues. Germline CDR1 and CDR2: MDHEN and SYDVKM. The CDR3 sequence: CASSLDGTYEQYF. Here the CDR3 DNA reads TGTGCCAGCAGTTTGGACGGCACCTACGAGCAGTACTTC.

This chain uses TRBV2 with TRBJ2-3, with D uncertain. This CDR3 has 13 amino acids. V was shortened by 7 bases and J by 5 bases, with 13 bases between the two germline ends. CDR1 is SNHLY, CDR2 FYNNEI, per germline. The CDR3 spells CASTGFWGDTQYF. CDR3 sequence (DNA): TGTGCCAGCACGGGCTTTTGGGGAGATACGCAGTATTTT.

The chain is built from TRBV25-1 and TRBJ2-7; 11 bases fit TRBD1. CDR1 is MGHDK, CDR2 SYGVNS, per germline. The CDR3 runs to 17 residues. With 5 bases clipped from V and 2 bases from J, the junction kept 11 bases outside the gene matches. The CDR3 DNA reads TGTGCCAGCAGTCCGGCGAAACCGGGACAGGGGGCCTACGAGCAGTACTTC. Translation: CASSPAKPGQGAYEQYF.

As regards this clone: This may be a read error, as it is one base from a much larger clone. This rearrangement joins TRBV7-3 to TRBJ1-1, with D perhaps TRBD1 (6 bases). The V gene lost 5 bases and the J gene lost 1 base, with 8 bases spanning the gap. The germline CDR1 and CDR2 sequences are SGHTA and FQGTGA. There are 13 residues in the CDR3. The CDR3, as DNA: TGTGCCAGCAGCGAAGGGGGGAACACTGAAGCTTTCTTT. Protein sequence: CASSEGGNTEAFF. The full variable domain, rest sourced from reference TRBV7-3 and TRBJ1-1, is GAGVSQTPSNKVTEKGKYVELRCDPISGHTALYWYRQSLGQGPEFLIYFQGTGAADDSGLPNDRFFAVRPEGSVSTLKIQRTERGDSAVYLCASSEGGNTEAFFGQGTRLTVV.

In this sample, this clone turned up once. This CDR3 is CASRRLFQETQYF. As DNA, the CDR3 is TGCGCCAGCAGAAGACTGTTCCAAGAGACCCAGTACTTC. The chain carries TRBV5-1 and TRBJ2-5; D gene uncertain. The CDR3 is 13 residues long. CDR1 and CDR2 (germline): SGHRS, YFSETQ. The V end lost 5 bases, the J end lost 1 base, and 9 bases lay between the germline ends.

The CDR3 DNA is TGCGCCAGCAGCTTGGCCGAAGACTACGAGCAGTACTTC. As protein: CASSLAEDYEQYF. V and J are TRBV5-1 and TRBJ2-7; D remains unclear. Germline CDR1 reads SGHRS; CDR2 reads YFSETQ. There are 13 residues in the CDR3. V was trimmed by 0 bases and J by 3 bases, leaving 7 bases between them. The complete variable domain, with remaining parts taken from reference TRBV5-1 and TRBJ2-7, reads KAGVTQTPRYLIKTRGQQVTLSCSPISGHRSVSWYQQTPGQGLQFLFEYFSETQRNKGNFPGRFSGRQFSNSRSEMNVSTLELGDSALYLCASSLAEDYEQYFGPGTRLTVT.

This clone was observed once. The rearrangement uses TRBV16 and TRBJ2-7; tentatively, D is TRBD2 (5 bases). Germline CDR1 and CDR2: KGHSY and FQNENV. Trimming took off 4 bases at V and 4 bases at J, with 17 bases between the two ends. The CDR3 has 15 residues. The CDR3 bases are TGTGCCAGCAGCCCTACGACTACTTCCCAATACGAGCAGTACTTC. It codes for CASSPTTTSQYEQYF.

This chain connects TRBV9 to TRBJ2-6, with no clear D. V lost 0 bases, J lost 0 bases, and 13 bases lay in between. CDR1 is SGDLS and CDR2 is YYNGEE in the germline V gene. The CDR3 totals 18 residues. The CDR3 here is CASSVDSRHDSGANVLTF. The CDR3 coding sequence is TGTGCCAGCAGCGTAGACAGTAGACACGACTCTGGGGCCAACGTCCTGACTTTC. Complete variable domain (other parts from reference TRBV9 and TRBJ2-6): DSGVTQTPKHLITATGQRVTLRCSPRSGDLSVYWYQQSLDQGLQFLIQYYNGEERAKGNILERFSAQQFPDLHSELNLSSLELGDSALYFCASSVDSRHDSGANVLTFGAGSRLTVL.

The CDR3 DNA reads TGTGCCATCCGGGGACCTTACTCCTACGAGCAGTACTTC. Protein product: CAIRGPYSYEQYF. The chain is built from TRBV28 and TRBJ2-7; D tentatively reads TRBD1 or TRBD2 (5 bases each). The CDR3 is 13 residues long. Germline lookup yields CDR1 MDHEN and CDR2 SYDVKM. The ends were cut back, 10 bases at V and 0 bases at J, with 13 bases in the middle.

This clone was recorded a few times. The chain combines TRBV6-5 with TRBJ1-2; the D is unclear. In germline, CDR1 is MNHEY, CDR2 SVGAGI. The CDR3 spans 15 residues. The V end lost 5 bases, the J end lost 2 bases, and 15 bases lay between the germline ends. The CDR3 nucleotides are TGTGCCAGCAGTACTATCGGACCGAGGAACTATGGCTACACCTTC. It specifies CASSTIGPRNYGYTF.

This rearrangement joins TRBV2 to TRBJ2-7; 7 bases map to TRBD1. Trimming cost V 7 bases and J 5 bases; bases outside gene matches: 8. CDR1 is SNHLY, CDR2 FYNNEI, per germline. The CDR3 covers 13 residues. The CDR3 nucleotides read TGTGCCAGCACCCAGACAGGGATCAACGAGCAGTACTTC. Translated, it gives CASTQTGINEQYF.

The CDR3 protein is CASSFDPTSGNTIYF. The CDR3 DNA reads as TGCGCCAGCAGCTTCGACCCTACCTCTGGAAACACCATATATTTT. The J gene is TRBJ1-3, the V gene TRBV5-1; D remains unclear. The CDR3 loop spans 15 amino acids. Trimming shortened V by 2 bases and J by 0 bases, and 9 bases separated the two germline ends. Germline CDR1 is SGHRS and CDR2 is YFSETQ.

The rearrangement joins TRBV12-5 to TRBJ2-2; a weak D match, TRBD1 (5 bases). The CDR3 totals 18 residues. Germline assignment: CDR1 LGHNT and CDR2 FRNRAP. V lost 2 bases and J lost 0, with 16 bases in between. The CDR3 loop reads CASGLTHTRASNTGELFF. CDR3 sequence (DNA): TGTGCTAGTGGTTTGACCCACACCAGGGCCTCGAACACCGGGGAGCTGTTTTTT.

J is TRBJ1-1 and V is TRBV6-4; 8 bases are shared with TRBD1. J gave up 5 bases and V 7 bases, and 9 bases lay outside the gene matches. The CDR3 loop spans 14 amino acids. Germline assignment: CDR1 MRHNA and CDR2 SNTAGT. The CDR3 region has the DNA TGTGCCAGCAACTCGGACAGGGAAAAAACTGAAGCTTTCTTT. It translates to CASNSDREKTEAFF.

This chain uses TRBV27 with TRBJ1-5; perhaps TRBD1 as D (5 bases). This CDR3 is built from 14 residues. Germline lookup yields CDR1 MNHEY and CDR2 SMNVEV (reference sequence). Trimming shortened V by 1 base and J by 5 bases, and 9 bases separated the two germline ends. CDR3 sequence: CASSLFVGDQPQHF. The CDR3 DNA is TGTGCCAGCAGTTTATTTGTGGGGGATCAGCCCCAGCATTTT.

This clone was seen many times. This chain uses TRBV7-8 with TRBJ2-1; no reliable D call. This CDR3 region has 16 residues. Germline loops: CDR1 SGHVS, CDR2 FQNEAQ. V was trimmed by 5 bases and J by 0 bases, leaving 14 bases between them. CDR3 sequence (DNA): TGTGCCAGCAGCCCTTATCGAATAAGCTCCTACAATGAGCAGTTCTTC. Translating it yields CASSPYRISSYNEQFF.

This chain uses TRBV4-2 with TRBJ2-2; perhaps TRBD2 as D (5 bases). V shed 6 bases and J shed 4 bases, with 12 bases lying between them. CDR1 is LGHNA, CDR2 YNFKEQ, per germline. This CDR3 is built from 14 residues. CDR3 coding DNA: TGTGCCAGCAGGGGAGAGGGTGGCACCGGGGAGCTGTTTTTT. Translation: CASRGEGGTGELFF.

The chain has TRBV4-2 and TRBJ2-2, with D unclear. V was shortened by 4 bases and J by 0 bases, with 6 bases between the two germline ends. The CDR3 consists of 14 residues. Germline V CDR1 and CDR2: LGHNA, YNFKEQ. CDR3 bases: TGTGCCAGCAGCCTAGGGTCGAACACCGGGGAGCTGTTTTTT. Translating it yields CASSLGSNTGELFF.

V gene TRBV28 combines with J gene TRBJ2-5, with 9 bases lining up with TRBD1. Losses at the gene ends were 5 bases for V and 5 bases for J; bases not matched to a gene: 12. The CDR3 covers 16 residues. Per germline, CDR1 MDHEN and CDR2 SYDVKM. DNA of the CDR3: TGTGCCAGCAGTGTGACCCCGGGACAGGGTTGGGAGACCCAGTACTTC. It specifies CASSVTPGQGWETQYF.